The sequence of this T cell receptor (beta chain) was determined in a study of T-cell memory formation after mild COVID-19 (dated by TCRdb to about 2021). Context from the whole study: Most TCR sequence clusters were specific to one of the two donors. In a couple of donors, T-cell clones that expanded and contracted after mild COVID-19 were tracked by sequencing TCRalpha and TCRbeta repertoires over time. Two young, previously healthy adult volunteers made up the cohort, one male and one female. The study at large found these results: Contracting CD4+ clones turned up mainly in the CM and EM memory subsets, whereas EMRA was where CD8+ clones were enriched. Whether the second-wave clones peaking on day 37 were SARS-CoV-2 specific was not confirmed. Only a couple of mild cases were covered in the study, and larger cohorts including severe cases with pre-infection samples were considered necessary. From day 15 to 85, contracting clones showed balanced CD4/CD8 phenotypes, whereas a second wave of clones that expanded from day 15 to 37 leaned towards CD4+. Some responding clones were found in pre-infection memory, which suggests that pre-existing cross-reactive memory T cells took part in the SARS-CoV-2 response.

Sequenced using an Illumina NovaSeq 6000. TCRalpha and TCRbeta cDNA libraries were constructed by 5'RACE with constant-segment primers, with sample barcodes and unique molecular identifiers being introduced. Trizol reagent was used to extract RNA from every sample. Library amplification was performed in two PCR steps, and a second sample barcode and Illumina TruSeq adapters were introduced in the second step. Sequencing of libraries was performed on an Illumina NovaSeq with 2 x 150 bp paired-end reads. In the original analysis: Demultiplexing of reads and collapsing into UMI-guided consensus sequences were performed with migec v1.2.7. Using mixcr v2.1.11, UMI consensuses were aligned to TRA and TRB V and J templates and then assembled into clonotypes. A clonotype was counted as expanded or contracted only if both edgeR and NoisET called the change significant, with noise models trained on biological replicates. For edgeR calls, the cutoffs were a false discovery rate-adjusted p below 0.01 and a log2 fold-change threshold of 1. PCA with hierarchical clustering of max-normalized trajectories of the 1000 most abundant clonotypes was used as exploratory dynamics analysis. Each responding clone was given a CD4 or CD8 phenotype based on the CD4+ and CD8+ repertoires, which had been sequenced separately. TCRdb applied fastp at Q25 and MiXCR to the public reads, then kept only in-frame beta chains. Merged by CDR3 protein, the rows form single entries marked with the most common genes and DNA. The V and J calls come from TCRdb's annotation, not from the publication. Within this sample are some 450,000 distinct CDR3 sequences, with 15% to 20% of them counted one time only. Under 25% of the sample belongs to the ten largest clones.

This clonotype was recorded a few times. Its antigen is unknown. No clone much larger than this one lies a single base away; base qualities are absent. Ficoll-Paque density gradient centrifugation was the method used to isolate PBMCs. Trimming at the junction amounts to 10 bases on V and 6 bases on J, and the germline ends lie 14 bases apart. Reading from cysteine to phenylalanine, the CDR3 counts 12 amino acids. Of all the DNA, just the CDR3 is kept, 36 bases in frame from base 1. Per the germline V gene, MNHNS is the CDR1 and SASEGT is the CDR2. Recombination joined TRBV6-1 with TRBJ2-3; TRBD1 might be the D gene, on 5 matching bases. The source of this sequence is a man between 18 and 35 years old who had mild COVID-19 (a few samples of this study predate the infection). The sample titles of this study are shuffled in the database, so cell type and time point are left out; the donor was told from shared clones. Sequencing input: PBMCs or a T cell subset sorted from them (not recorded which). The CDR3 amino acid sequence is: CATPSGWDTQYF. In nucleotides, the sequence is TGTGCCACGCCATCAGGGTGGGATACGCAGTATTTT.